Sequencing of this T cell receptor (beta chain) was carried out in a study of identifying expanded T cells in peripheral blood. Details on this clone: Its antigen remains unidentified.

Findings and caveats of the study: Across healthy donors, higher total template counts meant significantly greater roughly 2-week count variance. Roughly 1.1 clones differed between technical replicates, versus around 15 and 19 over time.

Trimming cost V 6 bases and J 7 bases, with 10 bases left between them. The germline V gene has CDR1 MNHNS and CDR2 SASEGT. There are 13 residues in the CDR3. Sequenced by immunoSEQ multiplex PCR; TCRdb stores in-frame clones only, minus some. The table shows some 120,000 clones, with 75% to 90% occurring only once. During the collection period, no donor immune events like infections were recorded. Sample: blood. The sequence came from a person aged 18 to 70 in good health. This chain uses TRBV6-1 with TRBJ1-6; D unresolved. Here the CDR3 reads CASRSEANSPLHF. The CDR3 nucleotides read TGTGCCAGCAGGTCCGAGGCCAATTCACCCCTCCACTTT.